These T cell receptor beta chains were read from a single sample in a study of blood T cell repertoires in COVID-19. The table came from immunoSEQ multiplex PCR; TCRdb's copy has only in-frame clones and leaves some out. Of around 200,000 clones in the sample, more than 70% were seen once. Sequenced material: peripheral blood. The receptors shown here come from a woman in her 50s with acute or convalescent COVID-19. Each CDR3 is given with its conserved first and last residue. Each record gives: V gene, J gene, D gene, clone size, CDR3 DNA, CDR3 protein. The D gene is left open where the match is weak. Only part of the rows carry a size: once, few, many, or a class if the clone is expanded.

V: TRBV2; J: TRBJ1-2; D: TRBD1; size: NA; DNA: TGTGCCAGCAGCGTATCGGGACAGCCGAGTAGAGATGGCTACACCTTC; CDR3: CASSVSGQPSRDGYTF
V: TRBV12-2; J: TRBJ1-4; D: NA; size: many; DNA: TGTGCAAGTCGCCCCTTAACAGAAAAACTGTTTTTT; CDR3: CASRPLTEKLFF
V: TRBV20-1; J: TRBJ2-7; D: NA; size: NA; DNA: TGCAGTGCTAGCGGGGCCTACGAGCAGTACTTC; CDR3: CSASGAYEQYF
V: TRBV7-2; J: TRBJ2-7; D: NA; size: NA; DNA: TGTGCCAGCAGCTCCGTCTCCTACGAGCAGTACTTC; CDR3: CASSSVSYEQYF
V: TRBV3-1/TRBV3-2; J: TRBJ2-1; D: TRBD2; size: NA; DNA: TGTGCCAGCAGCCCGCCGGGACTAGCGGGTTGGAATGAGCAGTTCTTC; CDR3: CASSPPGLAGWNEQFF
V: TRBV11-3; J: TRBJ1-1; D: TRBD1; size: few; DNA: TGTGCCAGCAGCTCGGGACAGGGGGCGCGTAGCACTGAAGCTTTCTTT; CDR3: CASSSGQGARSTEAFF
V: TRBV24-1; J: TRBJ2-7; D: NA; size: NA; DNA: TGTGCCACCAGTGGGTGGGGCGGCAACTCCTACGAGCAGTACTTC; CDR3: CATSGWGGNSYEQYF
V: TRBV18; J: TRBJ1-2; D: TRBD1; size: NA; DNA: TGTGCCAGCTCACCACCGGGACAGCCCTATGGCTACACCTTC; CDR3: CASSPPGQPYGYTF
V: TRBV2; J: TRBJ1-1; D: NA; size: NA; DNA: TGTGCCAGCAGTCTCGGGGGGGCCGCGTACACTGAAGCTTTCTTT; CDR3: CASSLGGAAYTEAFF
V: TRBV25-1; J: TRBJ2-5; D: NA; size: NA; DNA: TGTGCCAGCAGTGAAATGGGAGGCCTTAAGGGAGAGACCCAGTACTTC; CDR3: CASSEMGGLKGETQYF
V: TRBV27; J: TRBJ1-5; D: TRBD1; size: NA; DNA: TGTGCCACCTCGGGGACAGGGGGTCAGCCCCAGCATTTT; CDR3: CATSGTGGQPQHF
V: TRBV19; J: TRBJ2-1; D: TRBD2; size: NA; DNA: TGTGCCAGTAATTTACTAGCGGGGTCCTACAATGAGCAGTTCTTC; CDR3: CASNLLAGSYNEQFF
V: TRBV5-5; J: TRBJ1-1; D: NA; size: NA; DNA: TGTGCCAGCACCAAACTCGGGGGTGAAGCTTTCTTT; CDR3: CASTKLGGEAFF
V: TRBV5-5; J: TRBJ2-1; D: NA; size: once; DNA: TGTGCCAGCAGCTTGACGAGACAGGCCCAGCAGTTCTTC; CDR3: CASSLTRQAQQFF
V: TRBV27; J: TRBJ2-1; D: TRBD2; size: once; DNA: TGTGCCAGTAGACTAGCGGGACGGAATGAGCAGTTCTTC; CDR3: CASRLAGRNEQFF
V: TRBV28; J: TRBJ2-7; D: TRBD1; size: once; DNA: TGTGCCAGCACCGGGACAGGGGCCCAGAGGCAGTACTTC; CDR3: CASTGTGAQRQYF
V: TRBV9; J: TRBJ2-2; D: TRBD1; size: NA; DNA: TGTGCCAGCAGCCCGCGGACAGGGACGCGTAGCGGGGAGCTGTTTTTT; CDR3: CASSPRTGTRSGELFF
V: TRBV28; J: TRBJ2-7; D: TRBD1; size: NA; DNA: TGTGCCAGCAGTTTACCAAGGCGGGACAGGGGGATGAGGGAGCAGTACTTC; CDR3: CASSLPRRDRGMREQYF
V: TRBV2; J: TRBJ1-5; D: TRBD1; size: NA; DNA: TGTGCCAGCAGTGAAAGGACAGGGAGCAATCAGCCCCAGCATTTT; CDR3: CASSERTGSNQPQHF
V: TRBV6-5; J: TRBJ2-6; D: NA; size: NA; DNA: TGTGCCAGCCAAAACTCTGGGGCCAACGTCCTGACTTTC; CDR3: CASQNSGANVLTF
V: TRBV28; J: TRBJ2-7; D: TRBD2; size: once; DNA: TGTGCCAGCAGTTTATACCCTAGCGGTTACTACGAGCAGTACTTC; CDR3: CASSLYPSGYYEQYF
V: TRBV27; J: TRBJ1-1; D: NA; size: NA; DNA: TGTGCCAGCATCCATAAGCCGGGACACAAGCTGAACACTGAAGCTTTCTTT; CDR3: CASIHKPGHKLNTEAFF
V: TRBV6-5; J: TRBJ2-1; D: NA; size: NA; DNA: TGTGCCAGCAGCCTCTTTCGATACGGTGAGCAGTTCTTC; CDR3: CASSLFRYGEQFF